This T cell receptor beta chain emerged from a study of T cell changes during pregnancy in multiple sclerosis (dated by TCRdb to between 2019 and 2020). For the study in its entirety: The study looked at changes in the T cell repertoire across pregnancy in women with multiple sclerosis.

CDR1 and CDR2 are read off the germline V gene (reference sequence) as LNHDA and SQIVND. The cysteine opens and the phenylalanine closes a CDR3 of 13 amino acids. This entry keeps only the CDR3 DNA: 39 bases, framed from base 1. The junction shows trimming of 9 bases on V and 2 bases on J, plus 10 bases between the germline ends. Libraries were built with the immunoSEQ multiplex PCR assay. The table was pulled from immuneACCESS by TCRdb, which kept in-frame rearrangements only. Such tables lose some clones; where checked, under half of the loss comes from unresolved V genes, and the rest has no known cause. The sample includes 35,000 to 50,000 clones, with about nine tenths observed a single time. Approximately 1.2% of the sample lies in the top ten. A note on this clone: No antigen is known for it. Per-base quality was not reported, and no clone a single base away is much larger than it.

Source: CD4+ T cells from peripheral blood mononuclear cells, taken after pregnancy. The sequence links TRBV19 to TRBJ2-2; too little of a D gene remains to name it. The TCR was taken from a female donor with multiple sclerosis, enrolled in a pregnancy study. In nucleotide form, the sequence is TGTGCCAGCGCTAATGCTAACACCGGGGAGCTGTTTTTT. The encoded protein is CASANANTGELFF.